These T cell receptor beta chains were read from a single sample in a study of OX40 agonist ivuxolimab in advanced cancers. Profiled with immunoSEQ multiplex PCR; TCRdb holds only in-frame clones, not every one. The data show fewer than 100,000 clones, with more than 75% seen just once and approximately 0.8% held by the top ten. The starting material was CD4+ or CD8+ T cells sorted from blood, obtained in a trial of the OX40 agonist ivuxolimab. The receptors derive from an adult with an advanced solid tumor such as melanoma, head and neck, liver or kidney cancer. CDR3s include the opening cysteine and the closing phenylalanine or tryptophan. Each record gives: D gene, V gene, J gene, clone size, CDR3 protein, CDR3 DNA. The D gene is left open where the match is weak. A row's size may be missing; if present it is once, few, many or a size class.

-	TRBV18	TRBJ2-7	-	CASSPQGRGYEQYF	TGTGCCAGCTCTCCTCAGGGTCGGGGATACGAGCAGTACTTC
-	TRBV7-9	TRBJ2-7	-	CASSTFYEQYF	TGTGCCAGCAGCACATTCTACGAGCAGTACTTC
-	TRBV5-4	TRBJ2-7	-	CASSTYGEHEQYF	TGTGCCAGCAGCACCTATGGGGAACACGAGCAGTACTTC
-	TRBV29-1	TRBJ1-2	once	CSVVGQGRGGYTF	TGCAGCGTTGTTGGGCAGGGGCGAGGAGGCTACACCTTC
TRBD2	TRBV4-2	TRBJ2-3	-	CASSQVGGAGDTQYF	TGTGCCAGCAGCCAAGTCGGGGGGGCGGGAGATACGCAGTATTTT
-	TRBV18	TRBJ2-7	-	CASSAGSTSSYEQYF	TGTGCCAGCTCTGCAGGATCTACCAGCTCCTACGAGCAGTACTTC
-	TRBV5-1	TRBJ1-1	-	CASSLAPGRRTEAFF	TGCGCCAGCAGCTTGGCCCCGGGGAGGAGGACTGAAGCTTTCTTT
TRBD2	TRBV19	TRBJ2-3	-	CASSIGGDTQYF	TGTGCCAGTAGTATCGGGGGGGATACGCAGTATTTT
-	TRBV2	TRBJ1-4	once	CASILDREGDEKLFF	-
-	TRBV9	TRBJ2-3	-	CASSVSKGPGKDTQYF	TGTGCCAGCAGCGTATCAAAGGGCCCAGGTAAAGATACGCAGTATTTT
TRBD2	TRBV7-2	TRBJ2-1	-	CASSHRREGRNEQFF	TGTGCCAGCAGCCACCGGCGGGAGGGAAGGAATGAGCAGTTCTTC
-	TRBV28	TRBJ2-7	once	CASRGQDRYEQYF	TGTGCCAGCAGAGGGCAGGACCGCTACGAGCAGTACTTC
-	TRBV5-6	TRBJ1-3	-	CASGINRESGNTIYF	TGTGCCAGCGGGATTAACAGGGAGTCTGGAAACACCATATATTTT
-	TRBV5-4	TRBJ2-5	-	CASSPRGLGETQYF	TGTGCCAGCAGCCCCCGGGGGCTAGGGGAGACCCAGTACTTC
TRBD1	TRBV30	TRBJ1-1	-	CAWSGGTGSQGTEAFF	TGTGCCTGGAGTGGAGGGACAGGCTCTCAGGGGACTGAAGCTTTCTTT
-	TRBV27	TRBJ1-5	-	CASSLRPDSNQPQHF	TGTGCCAGCAGTTTAAGGCCGGATAGCAATCAGCCCCAGCATTTT
TRBD1	TRBV7-2	TRBJ2-4	once	CASSLVQGDIQYF	TGTGCCAGCAGCTTAGTGCAGGGGGACATTCAGTACTTC
-	TRBV21-1	TRBJ2-1	-	CASSKRTSGRNEQFF	TGTGCCAGCAGCAAAAGGACTAGCGGGAGGAATGAGCAGTTCTTC